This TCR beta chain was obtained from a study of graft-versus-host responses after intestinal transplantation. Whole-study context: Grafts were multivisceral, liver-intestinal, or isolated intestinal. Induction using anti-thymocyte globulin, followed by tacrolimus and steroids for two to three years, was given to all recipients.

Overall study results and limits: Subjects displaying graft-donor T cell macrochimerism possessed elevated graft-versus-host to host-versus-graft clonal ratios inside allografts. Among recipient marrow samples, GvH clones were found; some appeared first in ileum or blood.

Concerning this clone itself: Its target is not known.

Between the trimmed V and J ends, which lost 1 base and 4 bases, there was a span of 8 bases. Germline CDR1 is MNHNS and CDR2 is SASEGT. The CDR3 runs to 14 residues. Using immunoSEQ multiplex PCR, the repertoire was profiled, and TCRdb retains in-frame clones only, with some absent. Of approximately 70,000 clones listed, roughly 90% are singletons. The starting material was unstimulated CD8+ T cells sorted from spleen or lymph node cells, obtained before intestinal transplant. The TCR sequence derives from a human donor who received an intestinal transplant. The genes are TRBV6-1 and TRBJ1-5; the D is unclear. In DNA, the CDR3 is TGTGCCAGCAGTGAAGGCACAGAGAATCAGCCCCAGCATTTT. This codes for CASSEGTENQPQHF.